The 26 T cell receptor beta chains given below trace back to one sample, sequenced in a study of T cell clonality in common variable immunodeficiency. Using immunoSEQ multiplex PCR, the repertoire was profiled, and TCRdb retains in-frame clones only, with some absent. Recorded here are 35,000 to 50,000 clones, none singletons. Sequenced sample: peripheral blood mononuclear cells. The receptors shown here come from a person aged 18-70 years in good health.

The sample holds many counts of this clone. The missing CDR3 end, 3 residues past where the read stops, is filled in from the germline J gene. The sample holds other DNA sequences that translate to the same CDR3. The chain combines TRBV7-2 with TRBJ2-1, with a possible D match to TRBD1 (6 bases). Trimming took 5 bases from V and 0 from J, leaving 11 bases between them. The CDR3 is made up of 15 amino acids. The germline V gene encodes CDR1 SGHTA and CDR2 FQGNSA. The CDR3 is CASSARGGSYNEQFF. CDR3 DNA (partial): TGTGCCAGCAGCGCCCGAGGGGGCTCCTACAATGAG.

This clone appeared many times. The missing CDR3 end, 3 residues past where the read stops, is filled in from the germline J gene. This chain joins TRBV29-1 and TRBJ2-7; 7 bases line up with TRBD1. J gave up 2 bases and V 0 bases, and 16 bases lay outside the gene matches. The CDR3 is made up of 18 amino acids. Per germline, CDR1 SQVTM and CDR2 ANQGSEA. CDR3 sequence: CSVEDLEVWDSNPYEQYF. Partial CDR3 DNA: TGCAGCGTTGAAGACCTAGAAGTCTGGGACAGTAACCCCTACGAG.

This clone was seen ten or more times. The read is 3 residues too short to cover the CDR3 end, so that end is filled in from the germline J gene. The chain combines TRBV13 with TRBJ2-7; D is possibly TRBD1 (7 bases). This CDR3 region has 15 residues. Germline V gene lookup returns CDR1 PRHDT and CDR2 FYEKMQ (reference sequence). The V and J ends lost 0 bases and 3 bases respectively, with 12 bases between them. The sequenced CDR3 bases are TGTGCCAGCAGCTTAGGGGCAGGGGGGTACTACGAG. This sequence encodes CASSLGAGGYYE. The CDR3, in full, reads CASSLGAGGYYEQYF.

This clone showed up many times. CDR3 protein: CASGLGPGVNYGYTF. The sequenced CDR3 bases are TGTGCTAGTGGTTTGGGGCCAGGGGTAAACTATGGC. The chain employs TRBV12-5 and TRBJ1-2; TRBD1 is a possible D gene (6 bases). The sequenced fragment ends 3 residues before the CDR3 boundary, so the rest is inferred from the germline J gene. The CDR3 runs 15 residues. Trimming removed 1 base at V and 2 bases at J, with 11 bases between. Germline V CDR1 and CDR2: LGHNT, FRNRAP.

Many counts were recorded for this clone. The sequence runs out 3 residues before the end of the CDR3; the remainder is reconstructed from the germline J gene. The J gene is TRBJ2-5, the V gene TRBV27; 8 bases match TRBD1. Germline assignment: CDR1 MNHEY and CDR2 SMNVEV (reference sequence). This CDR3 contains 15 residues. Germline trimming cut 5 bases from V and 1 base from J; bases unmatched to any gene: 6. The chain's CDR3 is CASSPDRDFQETQYF. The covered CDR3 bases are TGTGCCAGCAGTCCGGACAGGGACTTCCAAGAGACC.

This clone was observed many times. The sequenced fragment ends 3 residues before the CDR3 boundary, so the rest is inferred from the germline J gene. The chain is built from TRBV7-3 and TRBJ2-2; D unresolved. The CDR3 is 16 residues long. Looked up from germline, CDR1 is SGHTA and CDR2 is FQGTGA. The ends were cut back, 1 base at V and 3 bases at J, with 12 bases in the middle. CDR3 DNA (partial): TGTGCCAGCAGCTTAAACTCCCACCGGGACACCGGGGAG. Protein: CASSLNSHRDTGE. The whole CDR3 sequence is CASSLNSHRDTGELFF.

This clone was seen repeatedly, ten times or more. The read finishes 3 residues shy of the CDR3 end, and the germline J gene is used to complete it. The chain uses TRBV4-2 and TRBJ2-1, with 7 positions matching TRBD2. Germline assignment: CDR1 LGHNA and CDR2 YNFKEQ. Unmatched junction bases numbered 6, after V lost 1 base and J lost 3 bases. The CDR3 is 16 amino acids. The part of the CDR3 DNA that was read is TGTGCCAGCAGCCAAGGGGGAAGCGGGGACTACAATGAG. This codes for CASSQGGSGDYNE. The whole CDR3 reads CASSQGGSGDYNEQFF.

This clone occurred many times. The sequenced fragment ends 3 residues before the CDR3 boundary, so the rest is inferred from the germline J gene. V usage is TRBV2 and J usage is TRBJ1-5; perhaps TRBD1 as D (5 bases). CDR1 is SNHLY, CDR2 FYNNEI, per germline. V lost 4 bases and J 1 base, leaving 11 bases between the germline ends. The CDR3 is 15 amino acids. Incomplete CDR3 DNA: TGTGCCAGCAGTGGGAAGGGGTCGAGCAATCAGCCC. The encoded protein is CASSGKGSSNQP. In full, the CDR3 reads CASSGKGSSNQPQHF.

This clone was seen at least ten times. The DNA read from the CDR3 is TGTGCCAGCAGCTTAATAGGGCAGCCTAACACTGAA. Its translation is CASSLIGQPNTE. The whole CDR3 reads CASSLIGQPNTEAFF. The chain couples TRBV5-4 to TRBJ1-1; D not certain. The read ends 3 residues shy of where the CDR3 ends; the end is completed using the germline J gene. V lost 2 bases and J 2 bases, leaving 13 bases between the germline ends. The germline CDR1 and CDR2 sequences are SGHNT and YYREEE (reference sequence). The CDR3 length is 15 residues.

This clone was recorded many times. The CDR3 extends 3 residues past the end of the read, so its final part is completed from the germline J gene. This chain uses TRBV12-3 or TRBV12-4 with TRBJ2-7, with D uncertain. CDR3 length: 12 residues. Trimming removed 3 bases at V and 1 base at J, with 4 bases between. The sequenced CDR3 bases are TGTGCCAGCAGTTTCAAATCCTACGAG. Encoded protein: CASSFKSYE. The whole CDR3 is CASSFKSYEQYF.

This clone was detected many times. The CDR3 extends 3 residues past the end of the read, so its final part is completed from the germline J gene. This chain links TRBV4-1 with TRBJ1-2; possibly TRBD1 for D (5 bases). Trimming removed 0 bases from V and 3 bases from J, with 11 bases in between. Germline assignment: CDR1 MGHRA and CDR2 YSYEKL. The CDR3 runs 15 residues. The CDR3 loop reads CASSQDLGGDYGYTF. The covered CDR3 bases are TGCGCCAGCAGCCAAGATCTGGGAGGGGACTATGGC.

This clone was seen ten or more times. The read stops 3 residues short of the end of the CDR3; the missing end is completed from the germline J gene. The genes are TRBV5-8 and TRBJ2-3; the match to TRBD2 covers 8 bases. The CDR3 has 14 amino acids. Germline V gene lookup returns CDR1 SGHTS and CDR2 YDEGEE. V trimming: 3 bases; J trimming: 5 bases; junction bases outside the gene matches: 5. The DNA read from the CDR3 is TGTGCCAGCAGCTACCGGGGGGGGAAAGATACG. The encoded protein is CASSYRGGKDT. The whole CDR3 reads CASSYRGGKDTQYF.

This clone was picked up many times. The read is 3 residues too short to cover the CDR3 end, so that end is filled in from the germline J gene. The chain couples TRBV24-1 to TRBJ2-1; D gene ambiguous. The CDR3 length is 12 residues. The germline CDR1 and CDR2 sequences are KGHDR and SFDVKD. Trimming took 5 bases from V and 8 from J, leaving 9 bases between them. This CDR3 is CATSASVDEQFF. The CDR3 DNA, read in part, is TGTGCCACCAGTGCGTCGGTCGATGAG.

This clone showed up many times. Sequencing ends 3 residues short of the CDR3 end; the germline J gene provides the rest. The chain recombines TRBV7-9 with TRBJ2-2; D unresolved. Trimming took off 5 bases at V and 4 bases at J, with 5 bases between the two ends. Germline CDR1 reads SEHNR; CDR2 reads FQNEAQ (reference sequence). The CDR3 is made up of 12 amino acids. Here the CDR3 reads CASSHFTGELFF. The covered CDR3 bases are TGTGCCAGCAGCCACTTCACCGGGGAG.

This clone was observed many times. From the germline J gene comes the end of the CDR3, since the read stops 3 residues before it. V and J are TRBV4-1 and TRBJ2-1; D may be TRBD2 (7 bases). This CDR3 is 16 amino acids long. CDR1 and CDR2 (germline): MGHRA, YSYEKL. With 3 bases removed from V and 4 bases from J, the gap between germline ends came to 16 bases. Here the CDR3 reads CASSQEGGRPYNEQFF. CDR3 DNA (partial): TGCGCCAGCAGCCAGGAGGGGGGGCGGCCGTACAATGAG.

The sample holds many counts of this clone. The part of the CDR3 DNA that was read is TGTGCCAGCAGCGCCGACAGGGTTACACCC. Residues: CASSADRVTP. The entire CDR3 is CASSADRVTPLHF. The chain carries TRBV7-2 and TRBJ1-6; 7 nucleotides agree with TRBD1. The sequenced fragment ends 3 residues before the CDR3 boundary, so the rest is inferred from the germline J gene. Germline V gene lookup returns CDR1 SGHTA and CDR2 FQGNSA. The CDR3 covers 13 residues. V lost 5 bases and J lost 11; bases outside the gene matches: 6. Filled out from reference TRBV7-2 and TRBJ1-6, the complete variable domain reads GAGVSQSPSNKVTEKGKDVELRCDPISGHTALYWYRQSLGQGLEFLIYFQGNSAPDKSGLPSDRFSAERTGGSVSTLTIQRTQQEDSAVYLCASSADRVTPLHFGNGTRLTVT.

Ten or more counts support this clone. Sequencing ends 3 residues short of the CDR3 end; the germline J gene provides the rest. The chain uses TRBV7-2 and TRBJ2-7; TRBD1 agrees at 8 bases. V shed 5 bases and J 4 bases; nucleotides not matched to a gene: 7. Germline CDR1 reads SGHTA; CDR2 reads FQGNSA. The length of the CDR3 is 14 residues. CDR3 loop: CASSAGTGYYEQYF. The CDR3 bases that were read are TGTGCCAGCAGCGCCGGGACAGGTTATTACGAG.

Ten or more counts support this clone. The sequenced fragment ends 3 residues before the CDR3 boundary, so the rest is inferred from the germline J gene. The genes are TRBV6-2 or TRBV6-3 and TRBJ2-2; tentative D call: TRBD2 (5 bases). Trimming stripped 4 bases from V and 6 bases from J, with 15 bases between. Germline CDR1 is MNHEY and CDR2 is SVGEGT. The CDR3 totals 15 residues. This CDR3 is CASSFLLAGAGELFF. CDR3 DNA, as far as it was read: TGTGCCAGCAGTTTCTTGCTAGCCGGCGCCGGGGAG.

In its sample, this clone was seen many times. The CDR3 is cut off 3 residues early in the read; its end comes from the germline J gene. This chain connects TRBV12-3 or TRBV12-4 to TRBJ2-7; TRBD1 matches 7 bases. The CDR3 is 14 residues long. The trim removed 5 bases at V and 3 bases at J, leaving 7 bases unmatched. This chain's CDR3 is CASSTGTVLYEQYF. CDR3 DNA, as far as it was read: TGTGCCAGCAGTACCGGGACAGTCCTCTACGAG.

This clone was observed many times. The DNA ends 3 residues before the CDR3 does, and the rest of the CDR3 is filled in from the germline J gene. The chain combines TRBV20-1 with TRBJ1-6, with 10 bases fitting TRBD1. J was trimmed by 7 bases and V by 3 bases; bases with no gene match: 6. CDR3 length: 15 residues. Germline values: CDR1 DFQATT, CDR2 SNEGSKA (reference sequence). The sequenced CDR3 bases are TGCAGTGCTAGCCGCCGGGACAGGGGAAATTCACCC. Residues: CSASRRDRGNSP. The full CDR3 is CSASRRDRGNSPLHF.

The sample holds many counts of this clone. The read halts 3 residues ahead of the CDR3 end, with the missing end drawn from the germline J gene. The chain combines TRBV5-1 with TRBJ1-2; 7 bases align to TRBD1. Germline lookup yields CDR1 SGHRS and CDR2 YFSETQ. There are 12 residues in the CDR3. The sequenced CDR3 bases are TGCGCCAGCAGCTCGGGACAGCGAGGC. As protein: CASSSGQRG. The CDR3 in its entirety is CASSSGQRGYTF.

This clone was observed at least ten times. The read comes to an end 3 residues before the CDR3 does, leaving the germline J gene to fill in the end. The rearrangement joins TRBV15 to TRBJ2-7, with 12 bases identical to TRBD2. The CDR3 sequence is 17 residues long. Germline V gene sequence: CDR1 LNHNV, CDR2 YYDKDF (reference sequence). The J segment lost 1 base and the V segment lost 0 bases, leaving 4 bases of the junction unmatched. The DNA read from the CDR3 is TGTGCCACCAGCAGAGACAAAGGACTAGCGGGATCCTACGAG. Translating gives CATSRDKGLAGSYE. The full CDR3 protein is CATSRDKGLAGSYEQYF.

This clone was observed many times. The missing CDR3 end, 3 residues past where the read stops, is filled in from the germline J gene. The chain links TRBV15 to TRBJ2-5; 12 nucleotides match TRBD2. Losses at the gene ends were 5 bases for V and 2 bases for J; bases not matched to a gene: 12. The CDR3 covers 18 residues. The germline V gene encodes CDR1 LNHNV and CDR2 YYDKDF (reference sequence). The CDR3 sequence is CATSGGLAGRYSQETQYF. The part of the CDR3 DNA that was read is TGTGCCACCAGCGGAGGACTAGCGGGGCGCTACTCACAAGAGACC.

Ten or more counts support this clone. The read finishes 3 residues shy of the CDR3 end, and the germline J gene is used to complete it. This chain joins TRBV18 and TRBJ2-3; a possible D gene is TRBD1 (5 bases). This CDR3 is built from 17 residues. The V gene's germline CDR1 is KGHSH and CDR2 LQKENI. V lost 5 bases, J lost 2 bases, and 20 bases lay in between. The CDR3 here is CASSYIPGGAHTDTQYF. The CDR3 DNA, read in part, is TGTGCCAGCTCATACATACCAGGTGGGGCCCACACAGATACG.

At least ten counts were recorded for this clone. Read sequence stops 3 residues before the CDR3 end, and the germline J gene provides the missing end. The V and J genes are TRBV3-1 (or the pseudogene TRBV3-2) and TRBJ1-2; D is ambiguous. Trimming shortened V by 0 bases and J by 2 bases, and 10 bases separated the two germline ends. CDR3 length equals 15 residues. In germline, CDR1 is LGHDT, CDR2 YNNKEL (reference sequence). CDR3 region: CASSQDPGSNYGYTF. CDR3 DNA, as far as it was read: TGTGCCAGCAGCCAAGACCCAGGTTCCAACTATGGC.

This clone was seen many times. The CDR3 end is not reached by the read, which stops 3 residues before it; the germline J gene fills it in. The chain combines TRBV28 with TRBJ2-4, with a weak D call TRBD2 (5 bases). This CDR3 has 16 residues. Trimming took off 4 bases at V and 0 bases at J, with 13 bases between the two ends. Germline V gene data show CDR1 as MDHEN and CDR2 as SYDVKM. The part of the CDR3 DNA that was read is TGTGCCAGCAGTTCCCGACTACATCTAGCCAAAAACATT. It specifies CASSSRLHLAKNI. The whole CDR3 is CASSSRLHLAKNIQYF.